The present entry profiles one T cell receptor (beta chain) with its context. Its antigen is still unknown. The data are from a study of T cell repertoires in ileal Crohn's disease. Study-level information: The MI sample came from the proximal margin of the surgical specimen. Findings of the study overall: Clonality above 26.8% at surgery always came with endoscopic recurrence.

Repertoires were generated with immunoSEQ multiplex PCR, while TCRdb's copy carries only in-frame clones and drops some. The data show 2,000 or so clones, around 90% seen once. Described time point: proximal margin of the surgical specimen (macroscopically non-inflamed). Patients were adults with ileal or ileocolonic Crohn's disease needing resection. The origin of this receptor is an adult with Crohn's disease. What was sequenced was ileal tissue.

In DNA, the CDR3 is TGTGCCAGCAGTTTAGACAGGGAGGGATATCAGCCCCAGCATTTT. Its protein is CASSLDREGYQPQHF. The chain combines TRBV27 with TRBJ1-5; 7 nucleotides agree with TRBD1. The CDR3 runs 15 residues. Looked up from germline, CDR1 is MNHEY and CDR2 is SMNVEV (reference sequence). J gave up 5 bases and V 2 bases, and 6 bases lay outside the gene matches.